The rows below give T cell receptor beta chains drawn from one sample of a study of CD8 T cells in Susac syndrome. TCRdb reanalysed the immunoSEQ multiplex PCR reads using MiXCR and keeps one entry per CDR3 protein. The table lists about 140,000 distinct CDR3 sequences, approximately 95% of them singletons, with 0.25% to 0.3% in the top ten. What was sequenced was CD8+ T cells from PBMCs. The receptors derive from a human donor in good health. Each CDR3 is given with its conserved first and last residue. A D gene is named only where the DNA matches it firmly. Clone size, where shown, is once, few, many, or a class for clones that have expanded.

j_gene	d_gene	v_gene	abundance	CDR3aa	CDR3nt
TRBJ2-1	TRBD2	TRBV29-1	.	CSVLAGDRNEQFF	TGCAGCGTTCTAGCGGGAGACAGGAATGAGCAGTTCTTC
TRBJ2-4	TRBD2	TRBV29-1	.	CSVERGSGSRGKNIQYF	TGCAGCGTTGAACGGGGTAGCGGGAGCCGGGGCAAAAACATTCAGTACTTC
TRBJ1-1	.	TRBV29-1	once	CSALQGPNTEAFF	TGCAGCGCCCTACAGGGACCGAACACTGAAGCTTTCTTT
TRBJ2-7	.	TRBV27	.	CASSSWAGEQYF	TGTGCCAGCAGTTCTTGGGCGGGCGAGCAGTACTTC
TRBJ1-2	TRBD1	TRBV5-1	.	CASSEHRGQDGYTF	TGCGCCAGCAGCGAACACAGGGGGCAGGATGGCTACACCTTC
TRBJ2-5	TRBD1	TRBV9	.	CASSLGWGQGEETQYF	TGTGCCAGCAGCCTCGGATGGGGACAGGGTGAAGAGACCCAGTACTTC
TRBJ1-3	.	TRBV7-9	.	CASSPGNTIYF	TGTGCCAGTTCCCCTGGAAACACCATATATTTT
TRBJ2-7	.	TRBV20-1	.	CSAMQRDYEQYF	TGCAGTGCTATGCAGAGGGACTACGAGCAGTACTTC
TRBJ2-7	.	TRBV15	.	CATSSLYYEQYF	TGTGCCACCAGCAGTCTTTACTACGAGCAGTACTTC
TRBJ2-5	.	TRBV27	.	CASSYVPGSGPETQYF	TGTGCCAGCAGTTATGTGCCGGGGTCGGGGCCAGAGACCCAGTACTTC
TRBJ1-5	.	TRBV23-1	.	CARRSYNQPQHF	TGCGCCAGGCGCAGCTATAATCAGCCCCAGCATTTT
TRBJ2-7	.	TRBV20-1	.	CSAREVQVYEQYF	TGCAGTGCCAGGGAGGTCCAAGTTTACGAGCAGTACTTC
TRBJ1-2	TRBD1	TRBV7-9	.	CASSVTGRSGYTF	TGTGCCAGCAGTGTGACAGGGCGTTCCGGCTACACCTTC
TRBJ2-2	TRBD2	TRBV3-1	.	CASSQDVGLAGVGELFF	TGTGCCAGCAGCCAAGATGTGGGACTAGCGGGAGTCGGGGAGCTGTTTTTT
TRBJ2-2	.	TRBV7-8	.	CASSLTELFF	TGTGCCAGCAGTCTCACGGAGCTGTTTTTT
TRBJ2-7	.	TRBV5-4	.	CASSLEVAVDEQYF	TGTGCCAGCAGCTTGGAAGTAGCGGTCGACGAGCAGTACTTC
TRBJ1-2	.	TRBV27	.	CASSASTGSGYTF	TGTGCCAGCAGTGCCTCTACAGGGAGTGGCTACACCTTC
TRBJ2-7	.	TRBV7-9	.	CASSPSSEQYF	TGTGCCAGCAGCCCAAGCAGCGAGCAGTACTTC
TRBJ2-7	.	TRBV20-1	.	CSAREGTNSYEQYF	TGCAGTGCTCGGGAAGGGACAAACTCCTACGAGCAGTACTTC
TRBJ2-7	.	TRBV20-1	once	CSAREGDTRQYF	TGCAGTGCTAGAGAAGGTGACACACGGCAGTACTTC
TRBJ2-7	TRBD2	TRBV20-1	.	CSATPGLADYEQYF	TGCAGTGCTACTCCGGGACTAGCGGACTACGAGCAGTACTTC
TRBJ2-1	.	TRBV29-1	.	CSVLDESYNEQFF	TGCAGCGTTTTGGATGAGAGCTACAATGAGCAGTTCTTC
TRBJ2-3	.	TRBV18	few	CASSQPGDTQYF	TGTGCCAGCTCACAGCCAGGGGATACGCAGTATTTT
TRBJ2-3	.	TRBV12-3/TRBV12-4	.	CASSPDGRPRGGDTQYF	TGTGCCAGCAGTCCTGACGGACGCCCTAGGGGTGGAGATACGCAGTATTTT
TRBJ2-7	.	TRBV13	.	CASQTGSPYEQYF	TGTGCCAGCCAAACAGGGAGCCCCTACGAGCAGTACTTC
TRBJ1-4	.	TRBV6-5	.	CASSYGRDEKLFF	TGTGCCAGCAGTTACGGCCGGGATGAAAAACTGTTTTTT
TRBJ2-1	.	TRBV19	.	CASNPGVRYNEQFF	TGTGCCAGTAACCCCGGGGTCAGATACAATGAGCAGTTCTTC
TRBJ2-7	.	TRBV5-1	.	CASSLETAHYEQYF	TGCGCCAGCAGCTTGGAGACAGCACACTACGAGCAGTACTTC